The 13 T cell receptor beta chains presented below share a single source sample, sequenced in a study of T cell responses to AZD1222 COVID-19 vaccine. Clones were read by immunoSEQ multiplex PCR, and TCRdb kept only the in-frame ones, dropping some. Counted here are around 180,000 clones, approximately 90% occurring once; the ten biggest clones make up 26%. Sequences were derived from peripheral blood, sampled 28 days after the second AZD1222 dose. The receptors were gathered from an adult who received the AZD1222 COVID-19 vaccine.

The chain employs TRBV28 and TRBJ1-2; a weak D match, TRBD1 (5 bases). Germline V lookup: CDR1 MDHEN, CDR2 SYDVKM. The CDR3 is made up of 13 amino acids. The V and J ends lost 8 bases and 4 bases respectively, with 14 bases between them. For the CDR3, the DNA is TGTGCCAGCGATCGGGGGACCTTCTATGGCTACACCTTC. Translated, it gives CASDRGTFYGYTF.

V usage is TRBV7-9 and J usage is TRBJ2-5, with D perhaps matching TRBD1 (5 bases). The ends were cut back, 1 base at V and 4 bases at J, with 7 bases in the middle. In germline, CDR1 is SEHNR, CDR2 FQNEAQ (reference sequence). The CDR3 covers 13 residues. The CDR3 sequence is CASSLVQGETQYF. The DNA of the CDR3 is TGTGCCAGCAGCTTAGTCCAGGGAGAGACCCAGTACTTC.

This clone was counted a few times. The chain carries TRBV24-1 and TRBJ2-2; D is uncertain. The CDR3 extends over 12 amino acids. Germline V gene lookup returns CDR1 KGHDR and CDR2 SFDVKD. V shed 0 bases and J shed 5 bases, with 0 bases lying between them. The CDR3 sequence: CATSDLTGELFF. The CDR3 coding sequence is TGTGCCACCAGTGATTTGACCGGGGAGCTGTTTTTT.

The chain uses TRBV4-3 and TRBJ2-1, with D maybe TRBD1 (5 bases). The CDR3 consists of 14 residues. Germline V lookup: CDR1 LGHNA, CDR2 YSLEER. The V end lost 4 bases, the J end lost 8 bases, and 15 bases lay between the germline ends. Here the CDR3 reads CASSRARQRHEQFF. The CDR3 DNA is TGCGCCAGCAGCCGGGCCAGACAGCGCCATGAGCAGTTCTTC.

This chain connects TRBV7-9 to TRBJ1-3, with 11 nucleotides matching TRBD1. The CDR3 contains 15 residues. The J segment lost 4 bases and the V segment lost 5 bases, leaving 4 bases of the junction unmatched. Germline V CDR1 and CDR2: SEHNR, FQNEAQ (reference sequence). CDR3 residues: CASSGQGAPGNTIYF. The CDR3 region has the DNA TGTGCCAGCAGCGGACAGGGGGCGCCGGGAAACACCATATATTTT.

DNA for the CDR3: TGCAGCGTTGGGGGGACGGAGTATCAGCCCCAGCATTTT. Translation gives CSVGGTEYQPQHF. The rearrangement links TRBV29-1 to TRBJ1-5; the D gene is possibly TRBD1 (5 bases). V lost 4 bases, J lost 5 bases, and 12 bases lay in between. This CDR3 has 13 residues. Germline-derived CDR1 and CDR2 are SQVTM and ANQGSEA.

The chain links TRBV29-1 to TRBJ1-4; possibly TRBD1 for D (5 bases). Germline CDR1 SQVTM, CDR2 ANQGSEA. V lost 0 bases and J lost 10, with 12 bases in between. CDR3 length equals 13 residues. As DNA, the CDR3 is TGCAGCGTTGAAGAGGGAGGGGTTGGAAAACTGTTTTTT. Its protein product is CSVEEGGVGKLFF.

This chain uses TRBV6-5 with TRBJ2-1; 14 bases align to TRBD2. V trimming: 6 bases; J trimming: 14 bases; junction bases outside the gene matches: 12. Germline V gives CDR1 MNHEY, CDR2 SVGAGI. This CDR3 contains 15 residues. The CDR3 is CASRPGTSGSSLEFF. For the CDR3, the DNA is TGTGCCAGCAGACCCGGGACTAGCGGGAGTTCTTTAGAGTTCTTC.

This chain uses TRBV28 with TRBJ2-3, with D perhaps matching TRBD1 (5 bases). The CDR3 runs to 16 residues. V lost 6 bases and J lost 7, with 23 bases in between. Per germline, CDR1 MDHEN and CDR2 SYDVKM. The CDR3 loop reads CASSLLTQGSKNTQYF. The CDR3 region has the DNA TGTGCCAGCAGCCTCTTAACCCAGGGTTCTAAAAATACGCAGTATTTT.

The chain couples TRBV7-9 to TRBJ1-1; no clear D. Trimming took off 1 base at V and 8 bases at J, with 8 bases between the two ends. Germline CDR1 is SEHNR and CDR2 is FQNEAQ (reference sequence). The CDR3 runs to 12 residues. Written as DNA, the CDR3 is TGTGCCAGCAGCTTAGAGGGAAGGGAAGCTTTCTTT. Translating gives CASSLEGREAFF.

V usage is TRBV4-3 and J usage is TRBJ1-2; the D gene is possibly TRBD1 (5 bases). The CDR3 extends over 15 amino acids. V was cut by 0 bases and J by 6 bases, with 14 bases left in between. CDR1 is LGHNA, CDR2 YSLEER, per germline. CDR3 region: CASSQERGWANGYTF. The CDR3 nucleotides are TGCGCCAGCAGCCAAGAACGGGGCTGGGCTAATGGCTACACCTTC.

CDR3 nucleotides: TGTGCCAGCAGCAGTTATAGCTCTGGGGCCAACGTCCTGACTTTC. This sequence encodes CASSSYSSGANVLTF. The J gene is TRBJ2-6, the V gene TRBV28; D not resolved. Germline V gene lookup returns CDR1 MDHEN and CDR2 SYDVKM. The CDR3 is 15 amino acids. The V gene lost 6 bases and the J gene lost 0 bases, with 9 bases spanning the gap.

The CDR3: CASRFVGGDGYTF. The CDR3 nucleotides are TGTGCCAGCAGATTCGTAGGGGGGGATGGCTACACCTTC. The rearrangement joins TRBV5-6 to TRBJ1-2; weak D call: TRBD1 (6 bases). The germline V gene encodes CDR1 SGHDT and CDR2 YYEEEE. CDR3 length: 13 residues. V lost 5 bases to trimming and J lost 6 bases, with 14 bases between them.